Shown below are 22 T cell receptor beta chains from a single sample sequenced in a study of T cells after yellow fever vaccination. TCRdb re-analysed the 5' RACE reads in MiXCR, keeping a single row per CDR3 protein. Here the sample spans 120,000 to 150,000 distinct CDR3 sequences, less than 9.5% being singletons. Specimen: CD4+ T cells sorted from PBMCs, collected 5 days after the yellow fever booster vaccination. These receptors all stem from a man aged 25-40 years who received the YFV17D yellow fever vaccine.

As for this clonotype: Possible read error: a much larger clone is one base away. The chain joins TRBV19 to TRBJ2-1; D gene unclear. Germline V gene data show CDR1 as LNHDA and CDR2 as SQIVND (reference sequence). The CDR3 sequence is 14 residues long. V gave up 5 bases and J gave up 8 bases, with 16 bases separating them. The CDR3 region has the DNA TGTGCCAGTAGTCTTACGGTGGGTAGTCATGAGCAGTTCTTC. Translation gives CASSLTVGSHEQFF.

This clonotype was counted at least ten times. The CDR3 DNA reads as TGTGCCAGCAGTGACAAGGGGCTGAGGGACACTGAAGCTTTCTTT. Its protein is CASSDKGLRDTEAFF. V usage is TRBV25-1 and J usage is TRBJ1-1, with D perhaps TRBD1 (5 bases). V was shortened by 3 bases and J by 3 bases, with 14 bases between the two germline ends. This CDR3 has 15 amino acids. Germline V CDR1 and CDR2: MGHDK, SYGVNS.

This clonotype was seen many times. The chain combines TRBV19 with TRBJ1-1; maybe TRBD1 (5 bases). The V gene's germline CDR1 is LNHDA and CDR2 SQIVND (reference sequence). CDR3 length: 14 amino acids. V was pared by 5 bases and J by 4 bases, with 14 bases between. CDR3: CASSAGTPVTEAFF. The CDR3 nucleotides read TGTGCCAGTAGTGCCGGGACGCCGGTCACTGAAGCTTTCTTT.

This clonotype has at least ten counts. The chain combines TRBV10-1 with TRBJ2-1; possibly TRBD2 for D (6 bases). V was shortened by 3 bases and J by 0 bases, with 12 bases between the two germline ends. Germline V CDR1 and CDR2: WNHNN, SYGVQD (reference sequence). This CDR3 has 16 amino acids. As DNA, the CDR3 is TGCGCCAGCAGTGAAGGCCCCGGGAGCTCCTACAATGAGCAGTTCTTC. Translating gives CASSEGPGSSYNEQFF.

This clonotype showed up many times. V usage is TRBV6-2 or TRBV6-3 and J usage is TRBJ2-7; 10 bases are a match to TRBD2. Germline V gene lookup returns CDR1 MNHEY and CDR2 SVGEGT. The CDR3 runs 15 residues. J lost 7 bases, V lost 2 bases, and 8 bases had no gene match. The CDR3 here is CASSYGLAVPPEQYF. In DNA form, the CDR3 reads TGTGCCAGCAGTTACGGACTAGCGGTGCCCCCGGAGCAGTACTTC.

This clonotype was observed at least ten times. The genes are TRBV12-3 or TRBV12-4 and TRBJ1-4; TRBD1 aligns across 9 bases. Trimming removed 4 bases from V and 7 bases from J; junction bases left unmatched: 7. The CDR3 consists of 15 residues. CDR3 residues: CASSSGQGRFEKLFF. The CDR3 DNA reads as TGTGCCAGCAGTTCTGGACAGGGGCGATTTGAAAAACTGTTTTTT.

As to this clonotype: This may come from a read error, since a much larger clone is one base off. The rearrangement joins TRBV5-1 to TRBJ2-1; no clear D gene. CDR1 is SGHRS and CDR2 is YFSETQ in the germline V gene. The CDR3 loop spans 14 amino acids. Trimming removed 1 base from V and 2 bases from J, with 7 bases in between. This CDR3 reads CASSLRDAYNEQFF. CDR3 coding DNA: TGCGCCAGCAGCTTGAGGGATGCCTACAATGAGCAGTTCTTC.

The sample holds many counts of this clonotype. V is TRBV6-5 and J is TRBJ1-4, with a weak D call TRBD1 (6 bases). CDR1 and CDR2 (germline): MNHEY, SVGAGI. The V gene lost 6 bases and the J gene lost 14 bases, with 13 bases spanning the gap. This CDR3 contains 11 residues. CDR3 DNA: TGTGCCAGCAGAAATGCGGACAGCCTGTTTTTT. This gives the protein CASRNADSLFF.

The chain uses TRBV20-1 and TRBJ2-5, with TRBD1 as a possible D gene (7 bases). CDR1 is DFQATT and CDR2 is SNEGSKA in the germline V gene (reference sequence). This CDR3 region has 15 residues. V shed 4 bases and J shed 2 bases, with 17 bases lying between them. The CDR3 DNA reads as TGCAGTGCTATCGAACAGGGGAGGATACAAGAGACCCAGTACTTC. Its translation: CSAIEQGRIQETQYF.

At least ten counts were recorded for this clonotype. This rearrangement joins TRBV20-1 to TRBJ2-7; 9 bases are shared with TRBD2. V shed 7 bases and J 4 bases; nucleotides not matched to a gene: 5. Germline V gene data show CDR1 as DFQATT and CDR2 as SNEGSKA (reference sequence). This CDR3 contains 12 residues. CDR3 sequence: CSVRTSVYEQYF. CDR3 coding DNA: TGCAGTGTCAGGACTAGCGTTTACGAGCAGTACTTC.

Many counts were recorded for this clonotype. This chain uses TRBV20-1 with TRBJ2-6; either TRBD1 or TRBD2 may supply D (5 bases each). CDR3 length equals 14 residues. In germline, CDR1 is DFQATT, CDR2 SNEGSKA (reference sequence). Trimming removed 5 bases at V and 4 bases at J, with 12 bases between. This CDR3 reads CSAQPGAGANVLTF. The CDR3 DNA is TGCAGTGCTCAACCCGGGGCAGGGGCCAACGTCCTGACTTTC.

This clonotype was detected many times. V usage is TRBV11-2 and J usage is TRBJ2-1; 10 bases line up with TRBD2. Germline V lookup: CDR1 SGHAT, CDR2 FQNNGV. J gave up 7 bases and V 1 base, and 4 bases lay outside the gene matches. CDR3 length: 15 residues. The CDR3 here is CASSLASGRGNEQFF. The CDR3 DNA is TGTGCCAGCAGCTTAGCTAGCGGGAGAGGGAATGAGCAGTTCTTC.

The chain carries TRBV27 and TRBJ1-1; no clear D gene. This CDR3 comprises 16 residues. The germline gives CDR1 MNHEY, CDR2 SMNVEV (reference sequence). V shed 3 bases and J shed 0 bases, with 14 bases lying between them. Written as DNA, the CDR3 is TGTGCCAGCAGTTTTATCGGGTTTGGCGTGAACACTGAAGCTTTCTTT. Amino acid sequence: CASSFIGFGVNTEAFF.

This clonotype was seen once. The J gene is TRBJ2-1, the V gene TRBV3-1, with 11 bases fitting TRBD2. This CDR3 is 18 amino acids long. CDR1 LGHDT and CDR2 YNNKEL come from the germline V gene (reference sequence). The V gene end was trimmed by 6 bases and the J gene end by 9 bases; junction bases not matched to a gene: 19. CDR3 sequence: CASSPGSLSLAGGGEQFF. The CDR3, as DNA: TGTGCCAGCAGTCCAGGGTCCCTTTCGCTAGCGGGAGGCGGTGAGCAGTTCTTC.

Ten or more counts support this clonotype. This chain links TRBV7-9 with TRBJ2-1, with a weak D call TRBD1 (6 bases). Between the trimmed V and J ends, which lost 0 bases and 5 bases, there was a span of 17 bases. The CDR3 is made up of 17 amino acids. Germline assignment: CDR1 SEHNR and CDR2 FQNEAQ (reference sequence). This chain's CDR3 is CASSLALAWGRNNEQFF. CDR3 DNA sequence: TGTGCCAGCAGCTTAGCCCTTGCTTGGGGGCGCAACAATGAGCAGTTCTTC.

This clonotype was counted many times. This chain links TRBV29-1 with TRBJ2-1, with 7 nucleotides matching TRBD2. The V gene's germline CDR1 is SQVTM and CDR2 ANQGSEA. This CDR3 is built from 13 residues. The V gene end was trimmed by 4 bases and the J gene end by 6 bases; junction bases not matched to a gene: 6. The DNA for the CDR3 is TGCAGCGTTGGGCGGGAGAGGGTCAATGAGCAGTTCTTC. It is translated as CSVGRERVNEQFF.

Remarks on this clonotype: A single base separates this from a much larger clone, so it may be a read error. The genes are TRBV12-3 or TRBV12-4 and TRBJ1-2; weak D call: TRBD1 (6 bases). This CDR3 has 13 residues. CDR3 in DNA: TGTTCCAGCAGAGCTACAGGGCTTTATGGCTACACCTTC. Its protein is CSSRATGLYGYTF.

Many counts were recorded for this clonotype. This chain joins TRBV11-2 and TRBJ2-2, with 8 bases matching TRBD2. The V and J ends lost 6 bases and 5 bases, in that order; junction bases with no gene match: 5. The CDR3 totals 14 residues. Germline V lookup: CDR1 SGHAT, CDR2 FQNNGV. This chain's CDR3 is CASSQGLATGELFF. In DNA form, the CDR3 reads TGTGCCAGCAGTCAAGGACTAGCTACCGGGGAGCTGTTTTTT.

This clonotype was seen a few times. This chain joins TRBV5-1 and TRBJ2-1; 10 bases line up with TRBD2. Germline V gives CDR1 SGHRS, CDR2 YFSETQ. The V segment lost 3 bases and the J segment 0 bases; nucleotides outside the gene matches: 18. This CDR3 is 21 amino acids long. DNA for the CDR3: TGCGCCAGCAGCTCCCCTGTTACCGGGACTAGCGAAGCGAGCTCCTACAATGAGCAGTTCTTC. Encoded protein: CASSSPVTGTSEASSYNEQFF.

This clonotype has more than one count but fewer than ten. The V gene is TRBV7-2, the J gene TRBJ2-7; 7 nucleotides match TRBD2. CDR3 length: 13 amino acids. The ends lost 4 bases at V and 0 bases at J; junction bases unmatched: 0. Germline loops: CDR1 SGHTA, CDR2 FQGNSA. The chain's CDR3 is CASSWGGSYEQYF. The DNA of the CDR3 is TGTGCCAGCAGCTGGGGGGGCTCCTACGAGCAGTACTTC.

The chain joins TRBV11-2 to TRBJ2-6; possible D gene TRBD1, 5 bases. V dropped 3 bases and J dropped 0 bases, with 9 bases sitting between them. CDR1 is SGHAT, CDR2 FQNNGV, per germline. This CDR3 is built from 16 residues. CDR3 sequence reads: CASSFSRGSGANVLTF. Written as DNA, the CDR3 is TGTGCCAGCAGCTTCTCTAGGGGCTCTGGGGCCAACGTCCTGACTTTC.

Details on this clonotype: A read error is possible here, since a much larger clone lies one base away. Without the conserved terminal phenylalanine or tryptophan, this CDR3 likely stems from a read error. This sequence joins TRBV12-3 or TRBV12-4 and TRBJ2-5; TRBD2 agrees at 8 bases. V was pared by 7 bases and J by 4 bases, with 14 bases of the junction left unmatched. This CDR3 is built from 16 residues. CDR3 amino acids: CASTQRASGFIETQYL. CDR3 coding DNA: TGTGCCAGCACCCAACGGGCTAGCGGGTTCATAGAGACCCAGTACCTC.